This T cell receptor beta chain stems from a study of shared clonotypes between healthy human individuals. Selected positively for CCR7 and CD45RO-negative, naive CD8 cells excluded terminally differentiated effector memory CD45RA+ cells. Only in-frame clones appear in the TCRdb table, and some are missing; sequencing was by immunoSEQ multiplex PCR. The sample has some 2.1 million clones; around 96% are singletons. The ends lost 6 bases at V and 0 bases at J; junction bases unmatched: 10. The germline CDR1 and CDR2 sequences are SEHNR and FQNEAQ (reference sequence). The CDR3 runs to 17 residues. This clonotype was obtained from a young man in good health. The sequencing sample was made of naive CD8+ T cells sorted from blood. This chain connects TRBV7-9 to TRBJ2-5; 10 bases agree with TRBD1. DNA for the CDR3: TGTGCCAGCAGTATACCAAGGACAGGGGGGTACCAAGAGACCCAGTACTTC. This encodes CASSIPRTGGYQETQYF.